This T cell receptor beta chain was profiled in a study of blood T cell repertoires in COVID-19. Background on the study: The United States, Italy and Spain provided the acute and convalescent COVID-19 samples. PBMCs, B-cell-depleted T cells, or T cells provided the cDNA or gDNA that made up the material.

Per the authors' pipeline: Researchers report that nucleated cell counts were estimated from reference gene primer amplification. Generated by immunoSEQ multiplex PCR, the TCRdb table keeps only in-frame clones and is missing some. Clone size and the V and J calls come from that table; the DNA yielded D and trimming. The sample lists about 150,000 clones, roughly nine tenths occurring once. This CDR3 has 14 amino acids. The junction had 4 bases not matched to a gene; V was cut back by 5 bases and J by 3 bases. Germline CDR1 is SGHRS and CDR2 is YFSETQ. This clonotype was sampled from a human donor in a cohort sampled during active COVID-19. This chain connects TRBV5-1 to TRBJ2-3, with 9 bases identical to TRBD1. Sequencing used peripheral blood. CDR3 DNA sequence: TGCGCCAGCAGACAGGGGGCCGCAACAGATACGCAGTATTTT. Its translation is CASRQGAATDTQYF.